The 28 T cell receptor beta chains reported below all come from one sample, sequenced in a study of blood T cell repertoires in COVID-19 (TCRdb year 2020). The protocol used for the library was the immunoSEQ multiplex PCR assay. TCRdb holds this immuneACCESS table with in-frame rearrangements only. Some clones are missing; in checked studies, unresolved V genes explain under half, and the rest has no known cause. Present in this sample are hundreds of thousands of clones, 70% to 90% of which were seen just once. The ten largest make up about 5.5% of the sample. The specimen sequenced was PBMCs or T cells enriched from blood (not recorded which). The origin of the receptors is a woman in her forties who had recovered from COVID-19.

This clone came up once. The chain couples TRBV29-1 to TRBJ2-3, with unresolved D. Germline CDR1 is SQVTM and CDR2 is ANQGSEA. The length of the CDR3 is 14 residues. The V end lost 0 bases, the J end lost 4 bases, and 11 bases lay between the germline ends. CDR3 region: CSVEDERKPDTQYF. The CDR3 region has the DNA TGCAGCGTTGAAGATGAGAGGAAACCAGATACGCAGTATTTT.

This clone occurred a few times. The chain carries TRBV7-9 and TRBJ2-2, with D perhaps matching TRBD1 (6 bases). V lost 11 bases, J lost 6 bases, and 16 bases lay in between. CDR1 is SEHNR and CDR2 is FQNEAQ in the germline V gene (reference sequence). The CDR3 covers 13 residues. The CDR3 is CAGGPEWPGELFF. CDR3 nucleotides: TGTGCCGGGGGCCCAGAATGGCCCGGGGAGCTGTTTTTT.

The chain joins TRBV9 to TRBJ2-7; 9 bases line up with TRBD2. The junction had 4 bases not matched to a gene; V was cut back by 0 bases and J by 6 bases. The CDR3 spans 14 residues. Germline V gives CDR1 SGDLS, CDR2 YYNGEE. The CDR3, as DNA: TGTGCCAGCAGCGTAGTAGCGGGAGTTGGCGAGCAGTACTTC. Its translation is CASSVVAGVGEQYF.

The CDR3 sequence: CASRGRTGGNQPQHF. The CDR3 nucleotides are TGTGCCAGCAGGGGGAGGACAGGGGGAAATCAGCCCCAGCATTTT. The genes are TRBV2 and TRBJ1-5, with 10 bases that match TRBD1. The CDR3 consists of 15 residues. Unmatched junction bases numbered 6, after V lost 6 bases and J lost 4 bases. Germline lookup yields CDR1 SNHLY and CDR2 FYNNEI.

The chain employs TRBV12-3 or TRBV12-4 and TRBJ1-2; D possibly corresponds to TRBD1 (5 bases). The CDR3 sequence is 13 residues long. The V and J ends lost 5 bases and 0 bases respectively, with 7 bases between them. The CDR3 region is CASSGAANYGYTF. The CDR3 DNA sequence: TGTGCCAGCAGTGGGGCCGCTAACTATGGCTACACCTTC.

The chain has TRBV10-1 and TRBJ2-2; TRBD2 matches 8 bases. CDR1 and CDR2 (germline): WNHNN, SYGVQD (reference sequence). This CDR3 has 14 amino acids. V dropped 3 bases and J dropped 8; count of bases not matched to a gene: 5. CDR3 loop: CASSEATSVGELFF. The CDR3 DNA reads as TGCGCCAGCAGTGAAGCGACTAGCGTGGGGGAGCTGTTTTTT.

The rearrangement uses TRBV7-9 and TRBJ1-1; D unresolved. CDR1 is SEHNR, CDR2 FQNEAQ, per germline (reference sequence). The CDR3 covers 13 residues. V lost 5 bases and J 5 bases, leaving 12 bases between the germline ends. CDR3 sequence reads: CASSPVVGTEAFF. CDR3 sequence (DNA): TGTGCCAGCAGCCCAGTAGTCGGGACTGAAGCTTTCTTT.

The chain couples TRBV10-3 to TRBJ2-1; D perhaps matches TRBD1 (5 bases). The CDR3 totals 17 residues. Trimming removed 3 bases from V and 0 bases from J, with 15 bases in between. Germline CDR1 and CDR2: ENHRY and SYGVKD. The CDR3 protein is CAISDVGQGSSYNEQFF. CDR3 DNA: TGTGCCATCAGTGATGTGGGGCAGGGAAGCTCCTACAATGAGCAGTTCTTC.

This chain connects TRBV2 to TRBJ1-4; the D gene is possibly TRBD1 (5 bases). Germline CDR1 reads SNHLY; CDR2 reads FYNNEI. Trimming took 0 bases from V and 10 from J, leaving 24 bases between them. The CDR3 is made up of 18 amino acids. CDR3 DNA: TGTGCCAGCAGTGAAGCGTGGGGCACTGTGGGTCGGGTTGGAAAACTGTTTTTT. Translated, it gives CASSEAWGTVGRVGKLFF. The variable domain in full, with the rest retrieved from reference TRBV2 and TRBJ1-4, is EPEVTQTPSHQVTQMGQEVILRCVPISNHLYFYWYRQILGQKVEFLVSFYNNEISEKSEIFDDQFSVERPDGSNFTLKIRSTKLEDSAMYFCASSEAWGTVGRVGKLFFGSGTQLSVL.

This chain uses TRBV27 with TRBJ2-1, with TRBD2 matching 11 bases. Trimming removed 3 bases from V and 8 bases from J; junction bases left unmatched: 6. The CDR3 is 15 residues long. Germline CDR1 MNHEY, CDR2 SMNVEV (reference sequence). CDR3 sequence (DNA): TGTGCCAGCAGTTTCCGACTAGCGGGAAGGGATGAGCAGTTCTTC. Translating gives CASSFRLAGRDEQFF.

The chain employs TRBV7-2 and TRBJ1-5, with unresolved D. CDR3 length: 14 residues. In germline, CDR1 is SGHTA, CDR2 FQGNSA. V shed 3 bases and J shed 7 bases, with 13 bases lying between them. CDR3 region: CASSFDILLQPQHF. As DNA, the CDR3 is TGTGCCAGCAGCTTCGACATCCTCCTACAGCCCCAGCATTTT.

V usage is TRBV10-3 and J usage is TRBJ1-1, with D possibly TRBD1 on 6 matching bases. V dropped 8 bases and J dropped 4 bases, with 14 bases sitting between them. Germline values: CDR1 ENHRY, CDR2 SYGVKD. The CDR3 is made up of 13 amino acids. CDR3 DNA sequence: TGTGCCATCGCAGGGGAAGGGATCACTGAAGCTTTCTTT. This codes for CAIAGEGITEAFF.

A note on this clone: Other DNA sequences within the sample encode an identical CDR3. The rearrangement uses TRBV12-3 or TRBV12-4 and TRBJ1-5, with D maybe TRBD1 (5 bases). V was clipped by 5 bases and J by 4 bases, with 9 bases between them. This CDR3 contains 13 residues. This CDR3 is CASSRQGNQPQHF. CDR3 DNA sequence: TGTGCCAGCAGTAGGCAGGGAAATCAGCCCCAGCATTTT.

The CDR3 is CASSLSGTGISNEQFF. CDR3 in DNA: TGTGCCAGCAGCTTATCCGGGACAGGGATCAGCAATGAGCAGTTCTTC. The chain links TRBV7-9 to TRBJ2-1; 9 nucleotides align to TRBD1. J gave up 6 bases and V 2 bases, and 8 bases lay outside the gene matches. The CDR3 spans 16 residues. Germline CDR1 SEHNR, CDR2 FQNEAQ (reference sequence).

The chain is built from TRBV9 and TRBJ1-2, with TRBD1 identical over 10 bases. After removal of 4 bases from V and 4 bases from J, the junction contained 16 bases not matched to a gene. Germline V CDR1 and CDR2: SGDLS, YYNGEE. The CDR3 runs to 18 residues. Written as DNA, the CDR3 is TGTGCCAGCAGCCCACGAGTCGGGAGGGGGGACAGGGGCTATGGCTACACCTTC. It codes for CASSPRVGRGDRGYGYTF.

The CDR3 reads CASSSMGQPYEQYF. For the CDR3, the DNA is TGTGCCAGCAGCTCCATGGGACAGCCCTACGAGCAGTACTTC. The rearrangement uses TRBV7-2 and TRBJ2-7; 7 positions match TRBD1. The CDR3 spans 14 residues. Germline values: CDR1 SGHTA, CDR2 FQGNSA. The trim removed 4 bases at V and 2 bases at J, leaving 5 bases unmatched.

This chain joins TRBV28 and TRBJ1-4; D gene ambiguous. Germline loops: CDR1 MDHEN, CDR2 SYDVKM. Trimming removed 5 bases from V and 4 bases from J, with 11 bases in between. The CDR3 has 14 residues. The CDR3 region is CASSMSRFNEKLFF. DNA of the CDR3: TGTGCCAGCAGTATGTCACGGTTTAATGAAAAACTGTTTTTT.

The V gene is TRBV4-1, the J gene TRBJ1-1, with D possibly being TRBD1 (6 bases). CDR1 and CDR2 (germline): MGHRA, YSYEKL. Trimming left V 0 bases short and J 0 bases short, with 14 bases between. This CDR3 has 17 residues. This chain's CDR3 is CASSQDRGGTMNTEAFF. The CDR3 nucleotides read TGCGCCAGCAGCCAAGATAGGGGGGGGACAATGAACACTGAAGCTTTCTTT.

J is TRBJ2-3 and V is TRBV7-2; the match to TRBD2 covers 8 bases. The J segment lost 5 bases and the V segment lost 5 bases, leaving 6 bases of the junction unmatched. The germline V gene has CDR1 SGHTA and CDR2 FQGNSA. The CDR3 spans 14 residues. This CDR3 is CASSTGLAGDTQYF. In DNA form, the CDR3 reads TGTGCCAGCAGCACCGGACTAGCAGGAGATACGCAGTATTTT. The whole variable domain, filled in from reference TRBV7-2 and TRBJ2-3, reads GAGVSQSPSNKVTEKGKDVELRCDPISGHTALYWYRQSLGQGLEFLIYFQGNSAPDKSGLPSDRFSAERTGGSVSTLTIQRTQQEDSAVYLCASSTGLAGDTQYFGPGTRLTVL.

CDR3 loop: CASSLDPGTGGMVETQYF. Written as DNA, the CDR3 is TGTGCCAGCAGCCTTGACCCCGGGACAGGGGGAATGGTGGAGACCCAGTACTTC. This chain uses TRBV4-2 with TRBJ2-5; 11 bases agree with TRBD1. The germline V gene has CDR1 LGHNA and CDR2 YNFKEQ. The trim removed 4 bases at V and 5 bases at J, leaving 15 bases unmatched. This CDR3 is built from 18 residues.

In DNA, the CDR3 is TGTGCCAGCAGCGTAGGCGGGACCTCCTACAATGAGCAGTTCTTC. Protein product: CASSVGGTSYNEQFF. The chain has TRBV9 and TRBJ2-1, with D possibly being TRBD2 (6 bases). The CDR3 runs to 15 residues. The V and J ends lost 0 bases and 0 bases respectively, with 7 bases between them. Germline V gene sequence: CDR1 SGDLS, CDR2 YYNGEE.

The chain is built from TRBV7-2 and TRBJ2-1; D remains ambiguous. The CDR3 has 15 residues. The germline V and J ends were trimmed by 1 base and 3 bases, with 10 bases remaining between them. CDR1 and CDR2 from the germline V gene are SGHTA and FQGNSA. In DNA form, the CDR3 reads TGTGCCAGCAGCTTAGTTTGGGCTAACTACAATGAGCAGTTCTTC. The encoded protein is CASSLVWANYNEQFF.

The V call is TRBV12-3 or TRBV12-4, the J call TRBJ1-1; D is uncertain. Trimming cost V 5 bases and J 2 bases, with 9 bases left between them. The CDR3 totals 13 residues. CDR3 nucleotide sequence: TGTGCCAGCAGTCCCCCCCTTAACACTGAAGCTTTCTTT. This sequence encodes CASSPPLNTEAFF.

Points on this clone: The sample carries other DNA sequences with the same CDR3. This rearrangement joins TRBV12-3 or TRBV12-4 to TRBJ2-5; D possibly corresponds to TRBD1 (5 bases). The V gene lost 3 bases and the J gene lost 5 bases, with 10 bases spanning the gap. The CDR3 sequence is 13 residues long. The CDR3 nucleotides are TGTGCCAGCAGTTTTTCAGGGCTCGAGACCCAGTACTTC. This codes for CASSFSGLETQYF.

J is TRBJ2-3 and V is TRBV6-5; no clear D. Trimming pared 3 bases from V and 0 bases from J, leaving 7 bases between. This CDR3 region has 14 residues. CDR1 and CDR2 (germline): MNHEY, SVGAGI. The CDR3 spells CASSYTASTDTQYF. The DNA for the CDR3 is TGTGCCAGCAGTTATACAGCTAGCACAGATACGCAGTATTTT.

V gene TRBV30 combines with J gene TRBJ1-1; D is unresolved. Trimming pared 2 bases from V and 0 bases from J, leaving 7 bases between. Per the germline V gene, CDR1 is GTSNPN and CDR2 is SVGIG (reference sequence). This CDR3 has 13 amino acids. The CDR3: CAWSLSVNTEAFF. As DNA, the CDR3 is TGTGCCTGGAGTTTGTCGGTGAACACTGAAGCTTTCTTT.

The CDR3 here is CASRLAGNEKLFF. The CDR3 DNA sequence: TGTGCCAGTAGGTTGGCAGGGAATGAAAAACTGTTTTTT. The genes are TRBV19 and TRBJ1-4; TRBD1 might be the D (5 bases). Trimming left V 6 bases short and J 5 bases short, with 10 bases between. The V gene's germline CDR1 is LNHDA and CDR2 SQIVND (reference sequence). There are 13 residues in the CDR3.

This chain joins TRBV7-9 and TRBJ2-7; D is possibly TRBD1 (5 bases). Trimming took 1 base from V and 6 from J, leaving 10 bases between them. Germline CDR1 is SEHNR and CDR2 is FQNEAQ (reference sequence). This CDR3 is built from 13 residues. The CDR3 bases are TGTGCCAGCAGCTTAGAAGGGGTTGGCGAGCAGTACTTC. Encoded protein: CASSLEGVGEQYF.